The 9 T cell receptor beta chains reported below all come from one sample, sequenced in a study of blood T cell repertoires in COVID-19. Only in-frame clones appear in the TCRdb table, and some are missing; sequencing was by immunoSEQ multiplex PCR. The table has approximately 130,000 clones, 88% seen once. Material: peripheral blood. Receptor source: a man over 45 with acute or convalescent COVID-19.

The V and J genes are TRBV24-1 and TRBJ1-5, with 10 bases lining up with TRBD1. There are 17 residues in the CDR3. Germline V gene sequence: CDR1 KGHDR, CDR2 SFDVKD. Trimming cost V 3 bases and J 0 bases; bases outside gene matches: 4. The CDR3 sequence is CATSDPGTGDSNQPQHF. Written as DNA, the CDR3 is TGTGCCACCAGTGATCCCGGGACAGGGGATAGCAATCAGCCCCAGCATTTT.

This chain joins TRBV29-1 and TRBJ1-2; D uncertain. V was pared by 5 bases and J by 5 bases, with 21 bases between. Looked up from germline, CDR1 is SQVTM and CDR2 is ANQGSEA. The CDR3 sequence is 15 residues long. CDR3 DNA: TGCAGCGTTCGGACCGGGGTTACGGGAGGATATGGCTACACCTTC. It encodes CSVRTGVTGGYGYTF.

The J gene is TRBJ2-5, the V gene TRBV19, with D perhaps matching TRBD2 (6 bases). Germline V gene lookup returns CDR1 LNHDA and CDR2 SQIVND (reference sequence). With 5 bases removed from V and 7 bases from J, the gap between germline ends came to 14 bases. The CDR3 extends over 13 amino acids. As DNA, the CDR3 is TGTGCCAGTAGTGAGGACTATTCGGGGACCCAGTACTTC. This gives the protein CASSEDYSGTQYF.

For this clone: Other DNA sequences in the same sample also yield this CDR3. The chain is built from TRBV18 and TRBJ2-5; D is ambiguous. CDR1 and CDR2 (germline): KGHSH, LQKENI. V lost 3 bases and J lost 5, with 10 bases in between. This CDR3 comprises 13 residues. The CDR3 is CASSPGSGETQYF. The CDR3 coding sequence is TGTGCCAGCTCACCCGGGTCTGGGGAGACCCAGTACTTC.

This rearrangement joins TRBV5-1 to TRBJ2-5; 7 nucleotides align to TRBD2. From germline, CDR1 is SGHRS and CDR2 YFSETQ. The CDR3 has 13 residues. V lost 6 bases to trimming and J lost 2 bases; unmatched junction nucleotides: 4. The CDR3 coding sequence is TGCGCCAGCACCCGGGGAGGGCAAGAGACCCAGTACTTC. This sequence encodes CASTRGGQETQYF.

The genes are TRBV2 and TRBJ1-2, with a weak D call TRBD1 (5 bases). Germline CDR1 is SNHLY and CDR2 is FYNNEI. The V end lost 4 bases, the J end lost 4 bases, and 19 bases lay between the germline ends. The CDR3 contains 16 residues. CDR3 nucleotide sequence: TGTGCCAGCAGTGGCCCACGTCGGGGGACGATCTATGGCTACACCTTC. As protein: CASSGPRRGTIYGYTF. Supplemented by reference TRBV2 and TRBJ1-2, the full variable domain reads EPEVTQTPSHQVTQMGQEVILRCVPISNHLYFYWYRQILGQKVEFLVSFYNNEISEKSEIFDDQFSVERPDGSNFTLKIRSTKLEDSAMYFCASSGPRRGTIYGYTFGSGTRLTVV.

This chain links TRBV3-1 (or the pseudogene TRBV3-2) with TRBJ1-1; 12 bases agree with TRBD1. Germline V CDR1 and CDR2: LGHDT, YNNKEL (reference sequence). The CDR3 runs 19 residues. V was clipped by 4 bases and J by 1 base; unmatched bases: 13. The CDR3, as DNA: TGTGCCAGCAGCCCCGGCTGGGGGGGGACAGGGGGCGCGAACACTGAAGCTTTCTTT. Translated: CASSPGWGGTGGANTEAFF.

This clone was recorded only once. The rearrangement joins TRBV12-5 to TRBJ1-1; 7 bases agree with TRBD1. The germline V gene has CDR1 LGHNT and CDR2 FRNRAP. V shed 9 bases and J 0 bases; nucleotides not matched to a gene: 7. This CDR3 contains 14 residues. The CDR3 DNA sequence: TGTGCTAGCCTTTGGACAGGACTGAACACTGAAGCTTTCTTT. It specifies CASLWTGLNTEAFF.

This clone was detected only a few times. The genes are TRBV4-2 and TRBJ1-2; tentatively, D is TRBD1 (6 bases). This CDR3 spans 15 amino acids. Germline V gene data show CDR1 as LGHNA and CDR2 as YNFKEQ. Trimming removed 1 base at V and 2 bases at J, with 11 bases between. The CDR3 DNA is TGTGCCAGCAGCCAAGTGGGGGGGCGAAACTATGGCTACACCTTC. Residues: CASSQVGGRNYGYTF.